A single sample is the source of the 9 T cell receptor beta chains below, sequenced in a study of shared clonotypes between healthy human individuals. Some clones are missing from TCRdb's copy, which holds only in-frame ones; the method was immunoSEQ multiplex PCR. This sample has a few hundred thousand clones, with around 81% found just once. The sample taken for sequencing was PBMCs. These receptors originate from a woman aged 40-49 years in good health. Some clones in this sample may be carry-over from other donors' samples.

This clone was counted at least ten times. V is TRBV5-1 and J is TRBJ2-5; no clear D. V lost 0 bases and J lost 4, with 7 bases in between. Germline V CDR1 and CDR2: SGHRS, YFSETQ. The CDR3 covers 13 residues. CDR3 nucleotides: TGCGCCAGCAGCTTGGAAATAGCAGAGACCCAGTACTTC. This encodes CASSLEIAETQYF.

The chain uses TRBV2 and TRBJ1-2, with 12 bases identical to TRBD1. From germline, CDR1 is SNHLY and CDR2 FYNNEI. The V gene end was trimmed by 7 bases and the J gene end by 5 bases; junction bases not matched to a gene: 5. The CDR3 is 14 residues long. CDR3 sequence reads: CASMGQGAGYGYTF. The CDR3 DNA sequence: TGTGCCAGCATGGGACAGGGGGCAGGATATGGCTACACCTTC.

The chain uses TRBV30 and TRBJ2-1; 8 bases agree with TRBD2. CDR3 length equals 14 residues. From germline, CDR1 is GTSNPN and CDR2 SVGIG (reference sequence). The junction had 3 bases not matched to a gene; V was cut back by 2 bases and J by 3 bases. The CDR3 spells CAWSIGGGYNEQFF. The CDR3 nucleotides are TGTGCCTGGAGTATCGGGGGGGGCTACAATGAGCAGTTCTTC.

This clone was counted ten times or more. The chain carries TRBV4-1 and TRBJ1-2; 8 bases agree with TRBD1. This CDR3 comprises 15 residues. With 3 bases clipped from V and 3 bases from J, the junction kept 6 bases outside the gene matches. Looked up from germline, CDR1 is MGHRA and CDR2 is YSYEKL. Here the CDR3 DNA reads TGCGCCAGCAGCCAGCCGGGACAGGCAGACTATGGCTACACCTTC. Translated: CASSQPGQADYGYTF.

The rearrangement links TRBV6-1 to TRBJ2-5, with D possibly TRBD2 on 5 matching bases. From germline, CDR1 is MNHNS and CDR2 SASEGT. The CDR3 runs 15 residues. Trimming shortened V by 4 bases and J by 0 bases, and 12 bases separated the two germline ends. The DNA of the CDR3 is TGTGCCAGCAGTGCCGGTAGCGTGCACCAAGAGACCCAGTACTTC. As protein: CASSAGSVHQETQYF.

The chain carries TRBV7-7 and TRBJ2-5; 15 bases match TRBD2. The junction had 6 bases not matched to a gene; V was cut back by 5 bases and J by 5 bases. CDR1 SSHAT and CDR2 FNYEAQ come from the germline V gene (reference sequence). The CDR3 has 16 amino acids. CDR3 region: CASSPGLAGGGETQYF. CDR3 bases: TGTGCCAGCAGCCCAGGACTAGCGGGAGGGGGGGAGACCCAGTACTTC.

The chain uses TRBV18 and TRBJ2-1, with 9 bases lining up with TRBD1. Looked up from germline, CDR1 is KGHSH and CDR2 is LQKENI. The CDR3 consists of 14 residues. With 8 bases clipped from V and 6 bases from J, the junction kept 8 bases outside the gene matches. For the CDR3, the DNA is TGTGCCAGCAACCGGGACAGGGCCTTCAATGAGCAGTTCTTC. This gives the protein CASNRDRAFNEQFF.

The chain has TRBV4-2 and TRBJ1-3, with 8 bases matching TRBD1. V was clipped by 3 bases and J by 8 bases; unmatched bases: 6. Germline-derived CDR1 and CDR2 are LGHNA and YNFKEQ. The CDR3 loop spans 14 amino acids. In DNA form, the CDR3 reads TGTGCCAGCAGCCAGGAGGACAGGGTGTACACCATATATTTT. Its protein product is CASSQEDRVYTIYF.

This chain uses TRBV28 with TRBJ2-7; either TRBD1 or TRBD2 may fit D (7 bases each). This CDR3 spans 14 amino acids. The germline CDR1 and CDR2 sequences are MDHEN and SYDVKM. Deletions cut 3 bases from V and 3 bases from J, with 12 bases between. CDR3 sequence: CASSFRGRVYEQYF. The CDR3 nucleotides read TGTGCCAGCAGTTTCAGGGGGAGGGTCTACGAGCAGTACTTC.